This T cell receptor (beta chain) emerged from a study of blood T cell repertoires in COVID-19. Turning to the study itself: The cDNA or gDNA used as material had been derived from T cells, B-cell-depleted T cells, or PBMCs.

Per the authors' pipeline: Nucleated cell counts were estimated from reference gene primer amplification. Sequencing used immunoSEQ multiplex PCR; TCRdb keeps in-frame clones, though not all of them. Clone size and V and J calls were adopted from that table, with D and trimming inferred from the DNA. The table records 60,000 or so clones, about 80% of them present only once. The Seattle site enrolled patients during active infection and followed them longitudinally. This CDR3 contains 15 residues. Trimming at V came to 2 bases and at J to 6 bases, leaving 8 bases not matched to a gene. From germline, CDR1 is MNHEY and CDR2 SMNVEV (reference sequence).

V and J are TRBV27 and TRBJ2-5; the match to TRBD2 covers 8 bases. The clonotype comes from a man aged 30-40 years with COVID-19, enrolled during active disease. Source material: peripheral blood. Here the CDR3 reads CASSLSRVAGKTQYF. As DNA, the CDR3 is TGTGCCAGCAGTTTAAGTCGGGTAGCGGGAAAGACCCAGTACTTC.